Each of the 8 T cell receptor beta chains below was sequenced from the same sample in a study of blood T cell repertoires in COVID-19 (dated by TCRdb to 2018 to 2021). Library creation used the immunoSEQ multiplex PCR assay. TCRdb took this table from immuneACCESS and kept in-frame rearrangements with V and J called. Such tables lack part of the clones; where checked against another copy, unresolved V genes explain under half of the gap, and the rest is unexplained. The sample table shows 300,000 to 350,000 clones, and around four fifths are seen once. The top ten clones comprise around 3% of the sample. The material sequenced was peripheral blood. The receptors were sampled from a man aged 25 to 45 with active or convalescent COVID-19.

The J gene is TRBJ1-2, the V gene TRBV5-6, with D maybe TRBD1 (6 bases). V lost 5 bases to trimming and J lost 3 bases, with 11 bases between them. Germline CDR1 reads SGHDT; CDR2 reads YYEEEE. This CDR3 comprises 13 residues. The CDR3 nucleotides read TGTGCCAGCAGAGGGGGTATAGACTATGGCTACACCTTC. Translating it yields CASRGGIDYGYTF.

This chain links TRBV21-1 with TRBJ2-7; the D call in the table, TRBD1, was not verified against the DNA. TRBV21-1 is marked as a pseudogene. This CDR3 comprises 12 residues. In DNA form, the CDR3 reads TGTGCCACCCTAGACAGGGCGGGCGAGCAGTACTTC. Translation: CATLDRAGEQYF.

The rearrangement links TRBV5-5 to TRBJ1-4; the D is unclear. The germline V gene has CDR1 SGHKS and CDR2 YYEKEE (reference sequence). The V and J ends lost 0 bases and 0 bases respectively, with 6 bases between them. This CDR3 spans 15 amino acids. The CDR3 spells CASSLGGTTNEKLFF. CDR3 bases: TGTGCCAGCAGCTTGGGAGGCACAACTAATGAAAAACTGTTTTTT.

The chain links TRBV7-2 to TRBJ1-2; the match to TRBD1 covers 7 bases. CDR3 size: 16 residues. Trimming removed 3 bases from V and 0 bases from J; junction bases left unmatched: 7. Germline values: CDR1 SGHTA, CDR2 FQGNSA. DNA of the CDR3: TGTGCCAGCAGCTTCGGGACAGCTATATCTAACTATGGCTACACCTTC. Translation gives CASSFGTAISNYGYTF.

The chain uses TRBV11-2 and TRBJ2-3; 8 bases are shared with TRBD2. J gave up 2 bases and V 5 bases, and 18 bases lay outside the gene matches. This CDR3 contains 19 residues. The V gene's germline CDR1 is SGHAT and CDR2 FQNNGV. This CDR3 reads CASSTQGVGGLADTDTQYF. The DNA of the CDR3 is TGTGCCAGCAGCACTCAGGGCGTTGGAGGACTAGCAGACACAGATACGCAGTATTTT. Filled out from reference TRBV11-2 and TRBJ2-3, the complete variable domain reads EAGVAQSPRYKIIEKRQSVAFWCNPISGHATLYWYQQILGQGPKLLIQFQNNGVVDDSQLPKDRFSAERLKGVDSTLKIQPAKLEDSAVYLCASSTQGVGGLADTDTQYFGPGTRLTVL.

The chain couples TRBV28 to TRBJ1-2, with TRBD1 matching over 7 bases. The ends lost 5 bases at V and 4 bases at J; junction bases unmatched: 10. Germline values: CDR1 MDHEN, CDR2 SYDVKM. The CDR3 covers 15 residues. The CDR3 DNA follows: TGTGCCAGCAGTCACGGGGACAGCAAATTCTATGGCTACACCTTC. This translates into CASSHGDSKFYGYTF.

Only one count was recorded for this clone. The rearrangement links TRBV18 to TRBJ2-7; D is perhaps TRBD1 (6 bases). Trimming cost V 5 bases and J 0 bases, with 14 bases left between them. Germline CDR1 is KGHSH and CDR2 is LQKENI. The CDR3 has 15 residues. CDR3 residues: CASSDLGAASYEQYF. The DNA for the CDR3 is TGTGCCAGCTCAGACCTGGGGGCAGCCTCCTACGAGCAGTACTTC.

The V and J genes are TRBV4-1 and TRBJ1-4; 7 positions match TRBD1. In germline, CDR1 is MGHRA, CDR2 YSYEKL. This CDR3 region has 17 residues. J gave up 7 bases and V 5 bases, and 16 bases lay outside the gene matches. The CDR3 DNA follows: TGCGCCAGCAGCATGAGTAAGCTGGGACAGCGATTTGAAAAACTGTTTTTT. Its protein is CASSMSKLGQRFEKLFF.